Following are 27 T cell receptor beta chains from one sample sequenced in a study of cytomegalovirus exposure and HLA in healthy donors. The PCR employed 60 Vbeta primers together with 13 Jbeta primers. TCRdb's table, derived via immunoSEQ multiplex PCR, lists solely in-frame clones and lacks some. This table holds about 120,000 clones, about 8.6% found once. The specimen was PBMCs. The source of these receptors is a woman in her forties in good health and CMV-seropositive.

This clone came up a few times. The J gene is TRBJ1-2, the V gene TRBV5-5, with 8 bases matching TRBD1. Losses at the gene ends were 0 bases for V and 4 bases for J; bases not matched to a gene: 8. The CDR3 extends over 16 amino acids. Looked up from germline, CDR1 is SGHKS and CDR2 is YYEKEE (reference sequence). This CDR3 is CASSLEGPGGIYGYTF. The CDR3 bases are TGTGCCAGCAGCTTGGAGGGGCCAGGGGGCATCTATGGCTACACCTTC.

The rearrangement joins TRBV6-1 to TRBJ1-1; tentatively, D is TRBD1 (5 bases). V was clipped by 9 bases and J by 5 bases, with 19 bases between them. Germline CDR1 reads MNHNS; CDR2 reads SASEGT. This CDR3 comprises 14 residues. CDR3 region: CASSLDSQRTEAFF. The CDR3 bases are TGTGCCAGTTCGCTCGACAGCCAGAGGACTGAAGCTTTCTTT.

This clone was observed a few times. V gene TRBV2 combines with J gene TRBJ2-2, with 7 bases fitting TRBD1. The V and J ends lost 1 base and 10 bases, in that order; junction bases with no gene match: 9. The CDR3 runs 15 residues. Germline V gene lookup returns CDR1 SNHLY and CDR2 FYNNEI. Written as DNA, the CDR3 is TGTGCCAGCAGTGAAGAGAGGGGGCGGATTCCGGAGCTGTTTTTT. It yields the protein CASSEERGRIPELFF.

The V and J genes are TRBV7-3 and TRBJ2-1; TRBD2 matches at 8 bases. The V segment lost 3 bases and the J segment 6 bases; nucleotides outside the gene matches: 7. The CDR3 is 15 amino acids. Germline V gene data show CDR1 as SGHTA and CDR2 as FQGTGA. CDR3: CASSFSSGSTNEQFF. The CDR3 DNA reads TGTGCCAGCAGCTTTTCTAGCGGGTCCACCAATGAGCAGTTCTTC.

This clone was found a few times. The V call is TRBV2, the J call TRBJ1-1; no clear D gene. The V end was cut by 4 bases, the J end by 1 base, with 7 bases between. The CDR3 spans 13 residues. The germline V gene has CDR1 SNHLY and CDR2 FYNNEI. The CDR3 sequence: CASSGEKNTEAFF. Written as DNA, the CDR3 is TGTGCCAGCAGTGGGGAGAAGAACACTGAAGCTTTCTTT.

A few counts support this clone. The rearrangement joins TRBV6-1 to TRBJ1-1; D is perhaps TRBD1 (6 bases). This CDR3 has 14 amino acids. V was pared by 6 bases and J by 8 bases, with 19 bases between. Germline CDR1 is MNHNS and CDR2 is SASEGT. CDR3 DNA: TGTGCCAGCAGCCCCCGGCGGTCACAGGGAGAAGCTTTCTTT. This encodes CASSPRRSQGEAFF.

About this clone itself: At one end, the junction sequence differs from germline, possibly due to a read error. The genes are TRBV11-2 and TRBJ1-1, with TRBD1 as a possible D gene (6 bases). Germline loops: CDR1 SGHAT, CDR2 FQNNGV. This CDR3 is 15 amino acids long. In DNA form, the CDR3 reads TGTGCCAGCAGCTTAGGCAGGACAGCGAACGCTGAAGCTTTCTTT. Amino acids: CASSLGRTANAEAFF.

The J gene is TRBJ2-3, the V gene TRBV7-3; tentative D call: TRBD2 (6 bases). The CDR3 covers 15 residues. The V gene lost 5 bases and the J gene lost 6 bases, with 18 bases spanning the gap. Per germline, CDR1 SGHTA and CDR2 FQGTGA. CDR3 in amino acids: CASSRGLTFSDTQYF. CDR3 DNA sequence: TGTGCCAGCAGCCGGGGACTCACGTTCTCGGATACGCAGTATTTT.

The CDR3 coding sequence is TGTGCCAGCAGCCCGGGTCCCGGCGGGGAGCTGTTTTTT. Protein sequence: CASSPGPGGELFF. This chain joins TRBV14 and TRBJ2-2; D not certain. V shed 4 bases and J shed 7 bases, with 10 bases lying between them. The CDR3 runs to 13 residues. The V gene's germline CDR1 is SGHDN and CDR2 FVKESK.

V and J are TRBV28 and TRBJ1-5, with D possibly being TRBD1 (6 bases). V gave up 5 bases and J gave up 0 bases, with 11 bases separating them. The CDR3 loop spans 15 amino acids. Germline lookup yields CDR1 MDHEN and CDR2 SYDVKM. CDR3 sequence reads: CASSPTGYSNQPQHF. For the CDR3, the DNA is TGTGCCAGCAGTCCAACAGGGTATAGCAATCAGCCCCAGCATTTT.

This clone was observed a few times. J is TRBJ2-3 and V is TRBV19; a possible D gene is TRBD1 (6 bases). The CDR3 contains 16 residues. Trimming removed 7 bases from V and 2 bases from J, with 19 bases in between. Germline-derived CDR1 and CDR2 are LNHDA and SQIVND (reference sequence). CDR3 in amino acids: CASTIHGQTITDTQYF. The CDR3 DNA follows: TGTGCCAGTACCATACACGGACAGACCATCACAGATACGCAGTATTTT. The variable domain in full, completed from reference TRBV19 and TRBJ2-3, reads DGGITQSPKYLFRKEGQNVTLSCEQNLNHDAMYWYRQDPGQGLRLIYYSQIVNDFQKGDIAEGYSVSREKKESFPLTVTSAQKNPTAFYLCASTIHGQTITDTQYFGPGTRLTVL.

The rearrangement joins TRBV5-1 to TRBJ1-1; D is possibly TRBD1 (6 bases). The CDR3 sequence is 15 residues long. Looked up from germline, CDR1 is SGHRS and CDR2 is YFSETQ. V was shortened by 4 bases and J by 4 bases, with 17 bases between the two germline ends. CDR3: CASSPALGAITEAFF. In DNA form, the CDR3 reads TGCGCCAGCAGCCCGGCCCTGGGGGCGATCACTGAAGCTTTCTTT.

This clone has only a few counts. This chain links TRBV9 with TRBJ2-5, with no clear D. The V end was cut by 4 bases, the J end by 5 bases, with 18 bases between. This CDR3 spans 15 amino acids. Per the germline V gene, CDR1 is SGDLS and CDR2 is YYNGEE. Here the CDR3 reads CASSPTDAWAETQYF. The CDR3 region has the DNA TGTGCCAGCAGCCCAACGGATGCCTGGGCGGAGACCCAGTACTTC.

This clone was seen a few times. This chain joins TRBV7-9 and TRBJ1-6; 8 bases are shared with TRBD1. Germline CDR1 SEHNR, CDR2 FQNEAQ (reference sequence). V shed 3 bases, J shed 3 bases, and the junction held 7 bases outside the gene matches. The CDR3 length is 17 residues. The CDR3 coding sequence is TGTGCCAGCAGCTTTGGACAGGGAGTAAGCTATAATTCACCCCTCCACTTT. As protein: CASSFGQGVSYNSPLHF.

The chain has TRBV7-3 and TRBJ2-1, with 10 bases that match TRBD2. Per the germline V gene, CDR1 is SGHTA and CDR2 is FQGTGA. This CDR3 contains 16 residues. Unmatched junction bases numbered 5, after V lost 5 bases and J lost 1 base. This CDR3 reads CASSPTSGVSYNEQFF. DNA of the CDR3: TGTGCCAGCAGCCCAACTAGCGGGGTATCCTACAATGAGCAGTTCTTC.

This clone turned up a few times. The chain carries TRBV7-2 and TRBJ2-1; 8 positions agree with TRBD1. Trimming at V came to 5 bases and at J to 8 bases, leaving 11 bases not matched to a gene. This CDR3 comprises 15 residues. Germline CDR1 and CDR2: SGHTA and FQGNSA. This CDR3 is CASSTPGQVGDEQFF. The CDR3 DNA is TGTGCCAGCAGCACCCCGGGACAGGTTGGCGATGAGCAGTTCTTC.

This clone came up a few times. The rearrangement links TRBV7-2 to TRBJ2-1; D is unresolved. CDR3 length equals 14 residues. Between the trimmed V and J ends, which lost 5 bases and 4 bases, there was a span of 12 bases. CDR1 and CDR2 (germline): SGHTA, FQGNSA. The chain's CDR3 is CASSRSPGYNEQFF. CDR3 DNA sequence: TGTGCCAGCAGCCGAAGCCCCGGGTACAATGAGCAGTTCTTC.

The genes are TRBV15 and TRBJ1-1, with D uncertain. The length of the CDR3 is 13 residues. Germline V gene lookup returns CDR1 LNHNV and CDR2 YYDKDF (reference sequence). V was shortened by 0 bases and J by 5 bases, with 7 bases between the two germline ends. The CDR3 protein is CATSRDAGTEAFF. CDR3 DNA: TGTGCCACCAGCAGAGATGCGGGGACTGAAGCTTTCTTT.

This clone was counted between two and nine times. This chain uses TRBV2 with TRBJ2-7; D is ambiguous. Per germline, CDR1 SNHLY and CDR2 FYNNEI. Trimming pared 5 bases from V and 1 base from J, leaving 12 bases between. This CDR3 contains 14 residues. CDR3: CASSPGLLSYEQYF. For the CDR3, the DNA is TGTGCCAGCAGTCCCGGTCTCCTTTCCTACGAGCAGTACTTC.

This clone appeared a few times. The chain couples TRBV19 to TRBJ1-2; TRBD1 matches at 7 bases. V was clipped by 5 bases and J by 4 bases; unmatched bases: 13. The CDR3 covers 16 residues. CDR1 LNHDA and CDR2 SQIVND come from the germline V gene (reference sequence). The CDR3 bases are TGTGCCAGTAGTCCGGGACAGCACGAGGGTACCTATGGCTACACCTTC. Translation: CASSPGQHEGTYGYTF.

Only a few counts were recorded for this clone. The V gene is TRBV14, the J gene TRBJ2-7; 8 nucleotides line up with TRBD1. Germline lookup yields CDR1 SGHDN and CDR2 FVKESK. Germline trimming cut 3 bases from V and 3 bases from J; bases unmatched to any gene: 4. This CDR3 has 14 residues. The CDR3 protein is CASSHGTGFYEQYF. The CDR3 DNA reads TGTGCCAGCAGCCACGGGACAGGTTTCTACGAGCAGTACTTC.

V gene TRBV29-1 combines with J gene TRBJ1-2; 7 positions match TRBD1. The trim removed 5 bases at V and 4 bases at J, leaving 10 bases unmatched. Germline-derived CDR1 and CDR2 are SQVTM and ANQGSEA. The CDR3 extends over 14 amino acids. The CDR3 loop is CSVPSTGKVYGYTF. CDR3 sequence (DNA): TGCAGCGTTCCTTCGACAGGGAAAGTCTATGGCTACACCTTC.

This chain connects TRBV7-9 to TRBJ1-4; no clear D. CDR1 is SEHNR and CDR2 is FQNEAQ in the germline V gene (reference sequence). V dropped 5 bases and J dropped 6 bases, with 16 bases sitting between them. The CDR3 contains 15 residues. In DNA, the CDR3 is TGTGCCAGCAGCGAGACCGGGATTGAGGATGAAAAACTGTTTTTT. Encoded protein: CASSETGIEDEKLFF.

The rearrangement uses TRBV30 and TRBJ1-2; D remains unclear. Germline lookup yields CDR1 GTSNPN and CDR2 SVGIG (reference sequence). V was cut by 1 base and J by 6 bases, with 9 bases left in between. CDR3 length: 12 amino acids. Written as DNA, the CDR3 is TGTGCCTGGAGTGCGTGGCAAAATGGCTACACCTTC. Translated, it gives CAWSAWQNGYTF.

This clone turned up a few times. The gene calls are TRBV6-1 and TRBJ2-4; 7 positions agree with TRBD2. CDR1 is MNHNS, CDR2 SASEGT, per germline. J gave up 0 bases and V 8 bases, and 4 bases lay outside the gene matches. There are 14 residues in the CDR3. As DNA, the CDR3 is TGTGCCAGCGCGGGGAGGGGAGCCAAAAACATTCAGTACTTC. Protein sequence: CASAGRGAKNIQYF.

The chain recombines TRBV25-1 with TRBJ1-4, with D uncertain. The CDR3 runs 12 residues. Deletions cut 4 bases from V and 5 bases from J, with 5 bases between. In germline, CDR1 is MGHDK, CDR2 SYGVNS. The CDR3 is CASSVTNEKLFF. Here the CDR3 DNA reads TGTGCCAGCAGTGTGACAAATGAAAAACTGTTTTTT.

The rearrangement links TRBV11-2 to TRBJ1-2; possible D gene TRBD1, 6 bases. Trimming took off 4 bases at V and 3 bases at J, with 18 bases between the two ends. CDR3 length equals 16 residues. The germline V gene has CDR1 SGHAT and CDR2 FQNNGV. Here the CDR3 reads CASSSLRRGAHYGYTF. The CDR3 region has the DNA TGTGCCAGCAGCTCCCTTCGGCGGGGGGCCCACTATGGCTACACCTTC.